Listed below are T cell receptor beta chains from one sample, sequenced in a study of cytomegalovirus exposure and HLA in healthy donors. Measured with immunoSEQ multiplex PCR; TCRdb has only the in-frame clones, and not every one. This table holds under 200,000 clones, around 72% found once. Sequenced sample: PBMCs. The source of these receptors is a man aged 18 to 35 in good health and CMV-seronegative. CDR3s leave out the opening cysteine and the closing phenylalanine or tryptophan.

v_call,j_call,cdr3_length,cdr3_aa
TRBV28,TRBJ1-1,12,ASSPQGSRYEAF
TRBV9,TRBJ2-5,15,ASSVGALQGGEETQY
TRBV6-5,TRBJ2-2,11,ASSYSIAGELF
TRBV4-1,TRBJ2-7,13,ASALRSGEVGEQY
TRBV7-6,TRBJ2-1,14,ASSLRNGREYNEQF
TRBV6-1,TRBJ1-1,13,ASSELTVSNTEAF
TRBV6-1,TRBJ1-1,13,ASSLRTGVNTEAF
TRBV5-4,TRBJ2-5,11,ASSTDSGETQY
TRBV9,TRBJ2-2,12,ASSPTGGSGELF
TRBV7-2,TRBJ1-4,14,ASSPPGGGIIEKLF
TRBV30,TRBJ2-5,10,AWRTGQETQY
TRBV19,TRBJ2-3,13,ASSMWLSGTDTQY
TRBV21-1,TRBJ2-6,13,ASTPGRSRANVLT
TRBV11-2,TRBJ2-7,13,ASSLYGGTSYEQY
TRBV19,TRBJ2-3,13,ASSMWLAGEDTQY
TRBV13,TRBJ2-3,14,ASSPRTSGPYRAQY
TRBV19,TRBJ2-1,12,ASTIGSPYNEQF
TRBV7-8,TRBJ2-7,16,ASSLGVSGKDQPYEQY
TRBV30,TRBJ1-2,9,AWSRTGGYT
TRBV9,TRBJ2-2,13,ASSVATTKGGELF
TRBV5-1,TRBJ2-7,10,ASSLLGSEQY
TRBV28,TRBJ1-2,14,ASSLYLVGRVPGYT
TRBV6-6,TRBJ2-7,13,ASSYGGRSSYEQY